Below are 18 T cell receptor beta chains sequenced from a single sample in a study of CD8+CD57+ T cells in acquired aplastic anemia. TCR beta VDJ and CDR3 profiles were obtained from a genomic DNA template. TCRdb analysed the reads with MiXCR anew, one entry per CDR3 protein. The sample includes approximately 380,000 distinct CDR3 sequences, about two thirds of them seen just once. The specimen sequenced was sorted CD4+, CD8+, or CD8+CD57+ T cells (not recorded which) from PBMCs. The receptors originated from a human donor in good health, serving as a control.

This rearrangement joins TRBV20-1 to TRBJ2-5; D is perhaps TRBD2 (5 bases). Trimming stripped 6 bases from V and 4 bases from J, with 12 bases between. The CDR3 is made up of 12 amino acids. Germline loops: CDR1 DFQATT, CDR2 SNEGSKA (reference sequence). CDR3: CSAITGSETQYF. For the CDR3, the DNA is TGCAGTGCCATTACGGGGTCAGAGACCCAGTACTTC.

This clonotype was detected only a few times. CDR3 amino acids: CASSPQGWGSGYTF. The CDR3 DNA reads TGTGCCAGCTCACCACAGGGTTGGGGGAGCGGCTACACCTTC. This chain joins TRBV18 and TRBJ1-2; TRBD1 might be the D (5 bases). CDR1 and CDR2 from the germline V gene are KGHSH and LQKENI. V shed 1 base and J shed 8 bases, with 14 bases lying between them. The CDR3 length is 14 residues.

The chain combines TRBV7-2 with TRBJ2-7; unclear D gene. CDR1 is SGHTA and CDR2 is FQGNSA in the germline V gene. V was pared by 6 bases and J by 0 bases, with 15 bases between. The CDR3 is 15 residues long. The chain's CDR3 is CASRPGPAPSYEQYF. CDR3 in DNA: TGTGCCAGCAGACCTGGGCCAGCCCCCTCCTACGAGCAGTACTTC.

This clonotype came up many times. The chain uses TRBV2 and TRBJ1-1; a possible D gene is TRBD1 (6 bases). Trimming pared 4 bases from V and 0 bases from J, leaving 12 bases between. This CDR3 region has 15 residues. Germline CDR1 and CDR2: SNHLY and FYNNEI. The CDR3 loop is CASSARDTMNTEAFF. The CDR3 coding sequence is TGTGCCAGCAGTGCGAGGGACACCATGAACACTGAAGCTTTCTTT.

With regard to this clonotype: The DNA is left out, because the CDR3 cannot be placed on it with certainty; the CDR3 is given as TCRdb lists it. This chain connects TRBV12-3 or TRBV12-4 to TRBJ2-2; the D segment call TRBD2 is taken from the table without a DNA check. The CDR3 is made up of 23 amino acids, end residues included. The CDR3 region is CASSFYICSARDRRRANTGELFF.

As for this clonotype: One end of the junction is discordant with germline, which a read error may explain. The chain is built from TRBV7-2 and TRBJ1-1; no clear D gene. The CDR3 extends over 14 amino acids. From germline, CDR1 is SGHTA and CDR2 FQGNSA. Here the CDR3 reads CASSLIRNQTTQYF. DNA of the CDR3: TGTGCCAGCAGCTTGATCCGGAACCAAACTACCCAGTACTTT. Full variable domain (missing parts from reference TRBV7-2 and TRBJ1-1): GAGVSQSPSNKVTEKGKDVELRCDPISGHTALYWYRQSLGQGLEFLIYFQGNSAPDKSGLPSDRFSAERTGGSVSTLTIQRTQQEDSAVYLCASSLIRNQTTQYFGQGTRLTVV.

About this clonotype itself: A much larger clone sits a single nucleotide away, making a read error possible. Without the conserved terminal phenylalanine or tryptophan, this CDR3 likely stems from a read error. DNA for the CDR3: TGTGCCAGCAGTGTGACAGGGGCTGAATCTGAAGCTTTCCTT. Translation gives CASSVTGAESEAFL. This rearrangement joins TRBV10-3 to TRBJ1-1; 8 bases align to TRBD1. Germline V gene lookup returns CDR1 ENHRY and CDR2 SYGVKD. The CDR3 totals 14 residues.

This chain uses TRBV7-9 with TRBJ2-1, with 7 positions matching TRBD2. The DNA end favors TRBJ2-7, so the J call may be wrong. Germline V gene data show CDR1 as SEHNR and CDR2 as FQNEAQ (reference sequence). The CDR3 runs 14 residues. For the CDR3, the DNA is TGTGCCAGCAGCGTGGACGGGGGGTGGAATGGGCAGTACTTC. Protein: CASSVDGGWNGQYF.

Details on this clonotype: The junction differs from germline at one of its ends, possibly a read error. The chain carries TRBV7-3 and TRBJ1-6; D gene uncertain. Germline V gene data show CDR1 as SGHTA and CDR2 as FQGTGA. The CDR3 runs 14 residues. CDR3 DNA sequence: TGTGCCACCTGTGACGTATCCGGTAATTCCCCCTTCGACTTT. This gives the protein CATCDVSGNSPFDF.

As for this clonotype: The conserved final phenylalanine or tryptophan is absent from the CDR3, which likely points to a read error. It is unclear where the CDR3 begins or ends on the DNA, so no DNA is shown, and the CDR3 is as TCRdb lists it. The chain has TRBV11-3 and TRBJ2-7; the table assigns TRBD2, which was not confirmed against the DNA. Germline V gene data show CDR1 as SGHNT and CDR2 as YENEEA. The CDR3 length equals 16 residues, ends included. CDR3 protein: CASSLDRAFNHPQQFG.

The chain has TRBV7-2 and TRBJ1-5, with D uncertain. This CDR3 comprises 15 residues. Germline CDR1 SGHTA, CDR2 FQGNSA. V was clipped by 8 bases and J by 16 bases, with 30 bases between them. The chain's CDR3 is CASGKIIGRNTFGHF. CDR3 nucleotides: TGTGCCAGCGGCAAGATCATTGGGCGCAACACCTTCGGTCATTTT.

This clonotype was recorded at least ten times. This CDR3 reads CASSQGAVRETQYF. CDR3 DNA sequence: TGCGCCAGCAGCCAAGGGGCAGTTAGGGAGACCCAGTACTTC. The V gene is TRBV4-1, the J gene TRBJ2-5, with D hard to call. There are 14 residues in the CDR3. V was clipped by 1 base and J by 5 bases, with 11 bases between them. Germline loops: CDR1 MGHRA, CDR2 YSYEKL.

J is TRBJ2-7 and V is TRBV7-2, with D tentatively TRBD2 (5 bases). CDR3 length: 14 amino acids. Germline CDR1 and CDR2: SGHTA and FQGNSA. V lost 4 bases and J lost 13, with 23 bases in between. The CDR3 loop is CASSSHGGSYSHYF. CDR3 nucleotides: TGTGCCAGCAGCTCCCACGGAGGCTCCTATTCACACTACTTC.

On this clonotype itself: The germline gene is not matched at one end of the junction; a read error may be the cause. V gene TRBV9 combines with J gene TRBJ2-2; weak D call: TRBD1 (5 bases). The CDR3 covers 15 residues. CDR1 SGDLS and CDR2 YYNGEE come from the germline V gene. CDR3 protein: CASSEAQGTDAELFF. Written as DNA, the CDR3 is TGTGCCAGCAGTGAGGCCCAGGGCACGGACGCGGAGTTGTTTTTT.

A note on this clonotype: Mismatch with germline at one junction end may stem from a read error. The gene calls are TRBV9 and TRBJ1-4; TRBD1 might be the D (6 bases). Germline V gene data show CDR1 as SGDLS and CDR2 as YYNGEE. CDR3 length equals 14 residues. The CDR3 reads CASRDRAGERKAIF. In DNA, the CDR3 is TGTGCCAGCAGGGATCGGGCAGGGGAGCGAAAGGCTATTTTT.

The chain carries TRBV12-3 or TRBV12-4 and TRBJ2-3; D is uncertain. With 6 bases removed from V and 4 bases from J, the gap between germline ends came to 11 bases. This CDR3 spans 13 amino acids. Written as DNA, the CDR3 is TGTGCCAGCAGCCCCAGCGTTCCAGATACGCAGTATTTT. Its translation is CASSPSVPDTQYF.

The chain has TRBV7-2 and TRBJ2-7; TRBD1 matches 8 bases. Germline CDR1 reads SGHTA; CDR2 reads FQGNSA. The CDR3 runs 14 residues. V lost 3 bases, J lost 7 bases, and 8 bases stayed unmatched. The CDR3 DNA sequence: TGTGCCAGCAGCTTGGGACAGGTCAGGGGGGAGCAGTACTTC. Translation: CASSLGQVRGEQYF.

The sample holds many counts of this clonotype. J is TRBJ1-2 and V is TRBV5-1, with D unclear. Germline CDR1 and CDR2: SGHRS and YFSETQ. Trimming stripped 0 bases from V and 4 bases from J, with 10 bases between. This CDR3 region has 14 residues. The CDR3 region is CASSLDQATYGYTF. As DNA, the CDR3 is TGCGCCAGCAGCTTGGACCAGGCAACCTATGGCTACACCTTC.